The clone carrying this TCR beta chain was picked up a small number of times. Its antigen is unknown. Amplified regions were TCR beta CDR3 sequences from RNA transcripts. An initial round of RT-PCR targeting the TCR CDR3 relied on the HTBI primer set. TCRdb called the multiplex PCR reads again in MiXCR, with one record for every CDR3 protein. The repertoire holds a few hundred thousand distinct CDR3 sequences, with approximately 15% as singletons. This entry belongs to a study of T cells in Graves' hyperthyroidism and ophthalmopathy. Study conclusions and caveats: The authors' 13 V-J model separated ophthalmopathy from stable hyperthyroidism. Peripheral blood also featured most of the thyroid clonotypes expanded above 0.001.

Under 3 months was the duration of disease in ophthalmopathy patients, who also had a Clinical Activity Score of at least 3 and a NOSPECS grade of at least 4. Researchers barred patients who had uncontrolled infection, other autoimmune disease, pregnancy or lactation. Material: blood. This clonotype originated in a woman between 35 and 50 years old with Graves' ophthalmopathy.

CDR3 amino acids: CASSFSQGAYNEQFF. CDR3 sequence (DNA): TGCGCCAGCAGCTTTAGTCAGGGAGCCTACAATGAGCAGTTCTTC. The V and J genes are TRBV5-1 and TRBJ2-1, with D perhaps TRBD1 or TRBD2 (5 bases each). Trimming removed 2 bases from V and 2 bases from J, with 11 bases in between. Germline V gives CDR1 SGHRS, CDR2 YFSETQ. The CDR3 runs 15 residues.